These 9 T cell receptor beta chains originate from one sample sequenced in a study of blood T cell repertoires in COVID-19. Profiling relied on immunoSEQ multiplex PCR, and the TCRdb table lists in-frame clones only, not all of them. Here the sample spans about 150,000 clones, less than 90% being singletons. Sequencing was performed on peripheral blood. The receptors here all came from a woman between 65 and 79 years old with acute or convalescent COVID-19.

This clone turned up a few times. The J gene is TRBJ2-2, the V gene TRBV10-2, with D possibly matching TRBD2 (7 bases). Germline V CDR1 and CDR2: WSHSY, SAAADI. The V end lost 3 bases, the J end lost 3 bases, and 17 bases lay between the germline ends. CDR3 size: 17 residues. CDR3 in amino acids: CASSDWGGAQDTGELFF. Here the CDR3 DNA reads TGCGCCAGCAGTGATTGGGGGGGGGCGCAGGACACCGGGGAGCTGTTTTTT.

This rearrangement joins TRBV25-1 to TRBJ2-2, with 8 bases lining up with TRBD1. Looked up from germline, CDR1 is MGHDK and CDR2 is SYGVNS. V lost 6 bases, J lost 6 bases, and 6 bases stayed unmatched. This CDR3 is built from 14 residues. The CDR3 is CASRQTGEAGELFF. Here the CDR3 DNA reads TGTGCCAGCAGGCAGACAGGGGAGGCCGGGGAGCTGTTTTTT.

The genes are TRBV19 and TRBJ1-5; D is possibly TRBD1 (5 bases). V gave up 3 bases and J gave up 7 bases, with 13 bases separating them. Germline CDR1 reads LNHDA; CDR2 reads SQIVND (reference sequence). CDR3 length: 14 amino acids. DNA of the CDR3: TGTGCCAGTAGTATCTTAAGGGGTGGACAGCCCCAGCATTTT. Translated, it gives CASSILRGGQPQHF.

This clone was detected a few times. CDR3 nucleotides: TGTGCCAGCAGTTTAACTAGCAGTGGTCTTGGCTACACCTTC. It translates to CASSLTSSGLGYTF. The chain recombines TRBV27 with TRBJ1-2, with D hard to call. V lost 2 bases, J lost 7 bases, and 14 bases lay in between. CDR1 and CDR2 from the germline V gene are MNHEY and SMNVEV (reference sequence). The CDR3 contains 14 residues.

The V gene is TRBV18, the J gene TRBJ2-5, with TRBD2 matching over 7 bases. Unmatched junction bases numbered 2, after V lost 3 bases and J lost 4 bases. The CDR3 length is 13 residues. Germline V gene sequence: CDR1 KGHSH, CDR2 LQKENI. CDR3 in amino acids: CASSPGGVETQYF. For the CDR3, the DNA is TGTGCCAGCTCACCGGGAGGGGTAGAGACCCAGTACTTC.

V is TRBV10-3 and J is TRBJ1-1, with 10 bases aligning to TRBD1. This CDR3 region has 13 residues. Per the germline V gene, CDR1 is ENHRY and CDR2 is SYGVKD. V was pared by 10 bases and J by 0 bases, with 2 bases of the junction left unmatched. CDR3 sequence (DNA): TGTGCCACCGGACAGGGGGTGAACACTGAAGCTTTCTTT. Amino acid sequence: CATGQGVNTEAFF.

This chain links TRBV30 with TRBJ1-2, with a possible D match to TRBD1 (6 bases). The germline CDR1 and CDR2 sequences are GTSNPN and SVGIG (reference sequence). Trimming cost V 2 bases and J 8 bases, with 15 bases left between them. There are 13 residues in the CDR3. DNA of the CDR3: TGTGCCTGGAGTACCCAGGGGAGAGGGGGCTACACCTTC. Amino acids: CAWSTQGRGGYTF.

The chain links TRBV7-2 to TRBJ1-2; TRBD1 agrees at 9 bases. Unmatched junction bases numbered 2, after V lost 6 bases and J lost 0 bases. Germline V gene sequence: CDR1 SGHTA, CDR2 FQGNSA. The CDR3 is 14 residues long. CDR3: CASRGQGTNYGYTF. In DNA form, the CDR3 reads TGTGCCAGCAGGGGACAGGGAACTAACTATGGCTACACCTTC.

The rearrangement uses TRBV7-2 and TRBJ2-1; D gene unclear. This CDR3 contains 16 residues. V shed 3 bases and J shed 4 bases, with 16 bases lying between them. Germline lookup yields CDR1 SGHTA and CDR2 FQGNSA. The CDR3, as DNA: TGTGCCAGCAGCTTCGCCAACCCACAGTTTTACAATGAGCAGTTCTTC. It is translated as CASSFANPQFYNEQFF.